This T cell receptor beta chain was recorded in a study of early T cells in non-severe SARS-CoV-2 infection. Study at large: Chains from this unsorted whole-blood bulk RNA could not be paired.

This clonotype was detected many times. J gave up 5 bases and V 4 bases, and 8 bases lay outside the gene matches. From germline, CDR1 is SGHRS and CDR2 YFSETQ. The CDR3 loop spans 14 amino acids. Unique molecular identifier tags were affixed to discrete cDNA molecules. From the 5' RACE reads, TCRdb called clonotypes with MiXCR, one entry per CDR3 protein. The data hold approximately 69,000 distinct CDR3 sequences, with 12% observed a single time. This clonotype was obtained from an adult who was a healthcare worker with PCR-confirmed SARS-CoV-2 infection or an uninfected control (not recorded which). The chain couples TRBV5-1 to TRBJ1-1, with TRBD1 matching 7 bases. Source material: whole blood. The CDR3 here is CASSPQGGSTEAFF. In nucleotides, the CDR3 is TGCGCCAGCAGCCCCCAAGGGGGCTCAACTGAAGCTTTCTTT.